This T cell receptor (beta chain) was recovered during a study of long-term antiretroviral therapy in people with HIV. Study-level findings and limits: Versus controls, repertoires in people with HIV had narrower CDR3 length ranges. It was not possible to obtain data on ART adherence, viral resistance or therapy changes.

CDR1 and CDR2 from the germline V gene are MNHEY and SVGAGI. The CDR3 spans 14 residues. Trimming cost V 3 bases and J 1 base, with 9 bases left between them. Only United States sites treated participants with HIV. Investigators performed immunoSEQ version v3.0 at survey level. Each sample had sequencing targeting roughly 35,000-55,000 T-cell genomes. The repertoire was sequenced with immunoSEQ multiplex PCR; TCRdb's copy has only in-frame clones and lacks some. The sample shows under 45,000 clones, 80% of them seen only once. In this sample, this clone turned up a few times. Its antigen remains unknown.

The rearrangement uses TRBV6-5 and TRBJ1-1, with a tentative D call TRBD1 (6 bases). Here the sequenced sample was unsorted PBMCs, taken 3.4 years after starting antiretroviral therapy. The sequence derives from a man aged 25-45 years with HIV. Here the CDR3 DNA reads TGTGCCAGCAGTTATCAACAGGGGAACACTGAAGCTTTCTTT. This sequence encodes CASSYQQGNTEAFF.